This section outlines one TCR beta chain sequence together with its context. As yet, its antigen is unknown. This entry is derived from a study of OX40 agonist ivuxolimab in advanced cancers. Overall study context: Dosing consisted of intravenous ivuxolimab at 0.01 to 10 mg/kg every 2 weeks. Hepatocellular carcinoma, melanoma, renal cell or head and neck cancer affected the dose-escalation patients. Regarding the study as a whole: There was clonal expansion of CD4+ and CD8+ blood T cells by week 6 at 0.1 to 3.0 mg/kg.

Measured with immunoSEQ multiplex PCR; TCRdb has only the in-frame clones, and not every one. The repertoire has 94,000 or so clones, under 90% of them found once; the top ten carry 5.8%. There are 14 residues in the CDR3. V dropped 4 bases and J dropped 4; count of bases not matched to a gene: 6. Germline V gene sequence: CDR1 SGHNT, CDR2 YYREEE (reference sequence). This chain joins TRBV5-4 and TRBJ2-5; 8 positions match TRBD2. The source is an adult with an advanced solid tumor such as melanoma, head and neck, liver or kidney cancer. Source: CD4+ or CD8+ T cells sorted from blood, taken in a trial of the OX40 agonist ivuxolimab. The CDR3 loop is CASSKDLAGETQYF. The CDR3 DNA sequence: TGTGCCAGCAGCAAGGACCTAGCGGGAGAGACCCAGTACTTC.